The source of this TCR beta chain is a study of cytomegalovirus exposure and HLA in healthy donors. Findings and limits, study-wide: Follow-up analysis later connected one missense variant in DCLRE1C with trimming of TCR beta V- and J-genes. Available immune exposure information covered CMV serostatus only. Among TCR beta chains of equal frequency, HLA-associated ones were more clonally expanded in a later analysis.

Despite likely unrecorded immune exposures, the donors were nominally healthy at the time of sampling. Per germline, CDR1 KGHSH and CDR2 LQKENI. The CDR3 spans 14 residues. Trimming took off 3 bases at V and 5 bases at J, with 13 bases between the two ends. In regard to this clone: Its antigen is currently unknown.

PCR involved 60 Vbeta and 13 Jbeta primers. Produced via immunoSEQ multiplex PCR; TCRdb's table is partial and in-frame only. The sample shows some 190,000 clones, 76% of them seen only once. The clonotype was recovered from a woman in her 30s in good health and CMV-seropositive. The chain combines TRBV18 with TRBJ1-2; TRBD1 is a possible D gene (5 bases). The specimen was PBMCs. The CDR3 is CASSPTVQGYGYTF. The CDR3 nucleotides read TGTGCCAGCTCACCGACGGTTCAGGGATATGGCTACACCTTC.